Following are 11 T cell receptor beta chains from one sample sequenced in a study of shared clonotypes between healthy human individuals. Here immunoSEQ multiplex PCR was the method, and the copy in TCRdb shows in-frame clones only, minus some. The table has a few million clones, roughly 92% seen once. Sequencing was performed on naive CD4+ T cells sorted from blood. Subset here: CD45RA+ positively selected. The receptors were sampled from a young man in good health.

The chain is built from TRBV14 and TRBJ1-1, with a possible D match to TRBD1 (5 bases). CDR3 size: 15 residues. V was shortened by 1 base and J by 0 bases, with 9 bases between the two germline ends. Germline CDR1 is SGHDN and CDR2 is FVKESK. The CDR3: CASSQASGLNTEAFF. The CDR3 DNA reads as TGTGCCAGCAGCCAAGCATCAGGGCTGAACACTGAAGCTTTCTTT.

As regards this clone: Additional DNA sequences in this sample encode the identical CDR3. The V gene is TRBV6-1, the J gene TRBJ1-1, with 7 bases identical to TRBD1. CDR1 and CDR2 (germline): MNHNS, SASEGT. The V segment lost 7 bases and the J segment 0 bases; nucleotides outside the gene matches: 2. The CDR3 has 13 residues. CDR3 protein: CASIGQVNTEAFF. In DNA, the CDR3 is TGTGCCAGCATCGGACAGGTGAACACTGAAGCTTTCTTT.

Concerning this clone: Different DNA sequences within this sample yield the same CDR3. The CDR3 DNA reads as TGTGCCAGCAGCGGGACAGTTAATTCACCCCTCCACTTT. The encoded protein is CASSGTVNSPLHF. The rearrangement links TRBV6-1 to TRBJ1-6, with TRBD1 matching over 7 bases. Germline V lookup: CDR1 MNHNS, CDR2 SASEGT. V shed 6 bases and J 6 bases; nucleotides not matched to a gene: 2. CDR3 length: 13 residues.

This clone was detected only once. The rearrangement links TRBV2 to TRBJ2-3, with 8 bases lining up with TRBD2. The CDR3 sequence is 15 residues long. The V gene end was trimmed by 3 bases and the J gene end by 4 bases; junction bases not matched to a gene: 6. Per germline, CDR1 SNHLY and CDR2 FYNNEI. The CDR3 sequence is CASSDPAGVADTQYF. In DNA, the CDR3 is TGTGCCAGCAGTGATCCAGCGGGAGTGGCAGATACGCAGTATTTT.

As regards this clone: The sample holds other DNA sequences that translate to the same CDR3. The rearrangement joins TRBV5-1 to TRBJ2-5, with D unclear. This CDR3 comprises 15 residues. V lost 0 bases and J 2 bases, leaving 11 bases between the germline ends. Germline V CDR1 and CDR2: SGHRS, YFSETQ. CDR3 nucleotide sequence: TGCGCCAGCAGCTTGGCCGGGCAGACTCAAGAGACCCAGTACTTC. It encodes CASSLAGQTQETQYF.

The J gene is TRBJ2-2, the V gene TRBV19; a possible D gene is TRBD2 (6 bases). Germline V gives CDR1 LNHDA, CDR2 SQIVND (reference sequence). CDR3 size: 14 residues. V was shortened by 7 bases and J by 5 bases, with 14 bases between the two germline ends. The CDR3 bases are TGTGCCAGTATCCCGGTCGGGGGAACCGGGGAGCTGTTTTTT. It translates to CASIPVGGTGELFF. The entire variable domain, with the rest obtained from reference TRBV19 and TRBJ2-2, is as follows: DGGITQSPKYLFRKEGQNVTLSCEQNLNHDAMYWYRQDPGQGLRLIYYSQIVNDFQKGDIAEGYSVSREKKESFPLTVTSAQKNPTAFYLCASIPVGGTGELFFGEGSRLTVL.

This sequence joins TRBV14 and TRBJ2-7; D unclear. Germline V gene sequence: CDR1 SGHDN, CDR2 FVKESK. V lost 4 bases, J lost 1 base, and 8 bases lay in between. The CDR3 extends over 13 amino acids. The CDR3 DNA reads TGTGCCAGCAGCCCCTACCTGTCCTACGAGCAGTACTTC. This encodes CASSPYLSYEQYF.

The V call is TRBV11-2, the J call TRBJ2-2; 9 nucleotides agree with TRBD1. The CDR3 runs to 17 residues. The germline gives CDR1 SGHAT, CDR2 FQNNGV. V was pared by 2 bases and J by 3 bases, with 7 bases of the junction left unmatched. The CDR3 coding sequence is TGTGCCAGCAGCTTAATCGGGACAGGGCGGGACACCGGGGAGCTGTTTTTT. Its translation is CASSLIGTGRDTGELFF.

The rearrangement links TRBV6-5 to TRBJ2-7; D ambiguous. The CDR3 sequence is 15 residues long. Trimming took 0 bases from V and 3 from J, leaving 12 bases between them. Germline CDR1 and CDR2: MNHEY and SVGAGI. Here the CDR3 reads CASSYSKPDSYEQYF. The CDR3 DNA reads TGTGCCAGCAGTTACTCGAAGCCTGATAGCTACGAGCAGTACTTC.

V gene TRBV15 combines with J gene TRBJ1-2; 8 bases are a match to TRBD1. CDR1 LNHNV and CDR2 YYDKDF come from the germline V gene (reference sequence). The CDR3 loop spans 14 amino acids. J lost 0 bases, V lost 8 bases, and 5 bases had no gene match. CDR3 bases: TGTGCCACCGCCCGGGACAGGACTAACTATGGCTACACCTTC. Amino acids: CATARDRTNYGYTF.

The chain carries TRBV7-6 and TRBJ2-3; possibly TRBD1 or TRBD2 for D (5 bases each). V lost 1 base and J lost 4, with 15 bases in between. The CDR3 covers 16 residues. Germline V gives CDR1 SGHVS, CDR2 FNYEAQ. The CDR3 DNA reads TGTGCCAGCAGCTTAGTGGGACCCTCTGTCGCAGATACGCAGTATTTT. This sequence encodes CASSLVGPSVADTQYF.